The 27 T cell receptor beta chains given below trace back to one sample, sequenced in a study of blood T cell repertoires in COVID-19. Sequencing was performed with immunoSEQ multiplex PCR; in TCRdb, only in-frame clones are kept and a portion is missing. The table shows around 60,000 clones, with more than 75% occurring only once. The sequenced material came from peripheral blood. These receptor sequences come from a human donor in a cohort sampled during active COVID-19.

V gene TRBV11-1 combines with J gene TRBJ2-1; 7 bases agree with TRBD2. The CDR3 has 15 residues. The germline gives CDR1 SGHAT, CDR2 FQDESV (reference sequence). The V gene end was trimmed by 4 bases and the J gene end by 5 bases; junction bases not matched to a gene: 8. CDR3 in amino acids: CASSSSAGWNNEQFF. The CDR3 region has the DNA TGTGCCAGCAGCTCCTCAGCGGGATGGAACAATGAGCAGTTCTTC.

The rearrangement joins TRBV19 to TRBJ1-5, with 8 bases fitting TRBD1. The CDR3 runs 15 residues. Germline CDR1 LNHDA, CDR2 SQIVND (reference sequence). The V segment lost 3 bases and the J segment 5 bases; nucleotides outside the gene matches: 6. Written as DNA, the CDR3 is TGTGCCAGTAGTATCTTATCAGGGGGCCATCAGCCCCAGCATTTT. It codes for CASSILSGGHQPQHF.

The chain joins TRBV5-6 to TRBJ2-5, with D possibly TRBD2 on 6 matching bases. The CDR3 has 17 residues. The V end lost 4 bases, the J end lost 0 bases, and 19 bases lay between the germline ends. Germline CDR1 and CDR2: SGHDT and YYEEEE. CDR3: CASSGREAGYHQETQYF. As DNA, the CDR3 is TGTGCCAGCAGCGGAAGGGAGGCGGGGTATCACCAAGAGACCCAGTACTTC. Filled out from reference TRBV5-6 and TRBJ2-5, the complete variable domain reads DAGVTQSPTHLIKTRGQQVTLRCSPKSGHDTVSWYQQALGQGPQFIFQYYEEEERQRGNFPDRFSGHQFPNYSSELNVNALLLGDSALYLCASSGREAGYHQETQYFGPGTRLLVL.

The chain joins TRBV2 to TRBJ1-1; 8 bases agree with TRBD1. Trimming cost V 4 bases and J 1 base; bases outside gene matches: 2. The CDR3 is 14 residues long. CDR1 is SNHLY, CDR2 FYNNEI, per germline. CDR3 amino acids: CASSAGTGNTEAFF. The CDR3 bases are TGTGCCAGCAGTGCCGGGACAGGGAACACTGAAGCTTTCTTT.

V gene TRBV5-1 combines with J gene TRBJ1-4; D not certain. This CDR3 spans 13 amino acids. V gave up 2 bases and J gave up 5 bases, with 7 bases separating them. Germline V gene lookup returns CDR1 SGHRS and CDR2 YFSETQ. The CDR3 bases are TGCGCCAGCAGCTTCGGGTCCAATGAAAAACTGTTTTTT. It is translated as CASSFGSNEKLFF.

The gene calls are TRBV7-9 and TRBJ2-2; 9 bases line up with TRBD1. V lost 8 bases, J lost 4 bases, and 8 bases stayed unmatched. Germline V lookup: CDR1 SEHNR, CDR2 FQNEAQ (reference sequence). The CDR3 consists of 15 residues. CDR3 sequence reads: CASGWDRVGTGELFF. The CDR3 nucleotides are TGTGCCAGCGGCTGGGACAGGGTAGGCACCGGGGAGCTGTTTTTT.

In DNA, the CDR3 is TGCGCCAGCAGCCAAGGAAGATGGGGGGACACAGATACGCAGTATTTT. Protein product: CASSQGRWGDTDTQYF. J is TRBJ2-3 and V is TRBV4-3; TRBD2 might be the D (6 bases). Germline V gene sequence: CDR1 LGHNA, CDR2 YSLEER. The CDR3 is 16 residues long. V lost 1 base and J lost 2, with 13 bases in between.

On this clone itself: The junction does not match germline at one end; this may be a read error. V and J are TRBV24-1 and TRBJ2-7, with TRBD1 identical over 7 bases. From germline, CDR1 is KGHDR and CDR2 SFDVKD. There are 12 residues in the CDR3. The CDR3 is CATSRDSYKQYF. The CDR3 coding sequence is TGTGCCACCAGTCGGGACAGCTACAAGCAGTACTTC.

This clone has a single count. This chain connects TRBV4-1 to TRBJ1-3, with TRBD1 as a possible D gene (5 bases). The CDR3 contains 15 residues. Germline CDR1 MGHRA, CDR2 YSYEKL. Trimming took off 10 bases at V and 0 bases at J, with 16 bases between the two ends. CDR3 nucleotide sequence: TGCGCCACCTCGCGACCAGACAGCTCTGGAAACACCATATATTTT. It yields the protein CATSRPDSSGNTIYF.

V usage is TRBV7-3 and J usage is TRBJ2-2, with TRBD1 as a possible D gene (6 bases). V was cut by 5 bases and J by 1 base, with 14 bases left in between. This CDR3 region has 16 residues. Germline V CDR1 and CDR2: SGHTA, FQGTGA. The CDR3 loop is CASSPRQGGNTGELFF. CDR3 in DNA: TGTGCCAGCAGCCCACGACAAGGGGGGAACACCGGGGAGCTGTTTTTT.

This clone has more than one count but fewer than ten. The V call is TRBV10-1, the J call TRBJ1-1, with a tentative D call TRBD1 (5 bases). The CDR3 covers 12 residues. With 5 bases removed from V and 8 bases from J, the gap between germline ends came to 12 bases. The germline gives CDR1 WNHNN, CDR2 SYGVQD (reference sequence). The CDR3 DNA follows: TGCGCCAGCAGTAGGGGCAATGAGGAAGCTTTCTTT. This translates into CASSRGNEEAFF.

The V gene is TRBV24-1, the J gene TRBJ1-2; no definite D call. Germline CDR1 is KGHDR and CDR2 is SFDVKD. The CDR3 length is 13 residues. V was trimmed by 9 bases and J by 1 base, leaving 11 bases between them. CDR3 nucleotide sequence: TGTGCCACCTCCGGGAATATTAACTATGGCTACACCTTC. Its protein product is CATSGNINYGYTF.

The CDR3 DNA reads TGTGCCAGCAGCCCTAGGTTTCTACGGGAGGGCGGAGATACGCAGTATTTT. Its protein product is CASSPRFLREGGDTQYF. This rearrangement joins TRBV7-2 to TRBJ2-3; 8 bases map to TRBD2. Germline assignment: CDR1 SGHTA and CDR2 FQGNSA. J gave up 5 bases and V 5 bases, and 15 bases lay outside the gene matches. The CDR3 has 17 amino acids.

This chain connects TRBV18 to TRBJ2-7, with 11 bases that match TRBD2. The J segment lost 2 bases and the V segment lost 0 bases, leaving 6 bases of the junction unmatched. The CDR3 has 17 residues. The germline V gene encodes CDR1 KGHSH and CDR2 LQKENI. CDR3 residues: CASSPPVGTSGAYEQYF. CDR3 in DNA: TGTGCCAGCTCACCACCGGTAGGGACTAGCGGCGCCTACGAGCAGTACTTC.

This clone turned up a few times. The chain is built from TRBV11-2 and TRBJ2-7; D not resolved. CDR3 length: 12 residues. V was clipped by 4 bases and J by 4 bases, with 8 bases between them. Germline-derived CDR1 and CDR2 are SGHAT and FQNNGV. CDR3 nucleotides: TGTGCCAGCAGCTCCCCCAATTACGAGCAGTACTTC. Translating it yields CASSSPNYEQYF.

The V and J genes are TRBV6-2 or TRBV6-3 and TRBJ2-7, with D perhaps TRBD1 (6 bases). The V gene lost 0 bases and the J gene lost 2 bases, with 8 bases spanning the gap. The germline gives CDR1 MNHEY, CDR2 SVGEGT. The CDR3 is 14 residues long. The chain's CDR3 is CASSYSTGPYEQYF. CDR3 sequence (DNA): TGTGCCAGCAGTTACTCGACAGGACCCTACGAGCAGTACTTC.

CDR3 loop: CASSYVDSGTYEQYF. The CDR3, as DNA: TGTGCCAGCAGTTACGTCGATAGCGGGACCTACGAGCAGTACTTC. The V gene is TRBV6-5, the J gene TRBJ2-7, with 8 bases that match TRBD2. V shed 2 bases and J 2 bases; nucleotides not matched to a gene: 5. The CDR3 contains 15 residues. CDR1 is MNHEY, CDR2 SVGAGI, per germline.

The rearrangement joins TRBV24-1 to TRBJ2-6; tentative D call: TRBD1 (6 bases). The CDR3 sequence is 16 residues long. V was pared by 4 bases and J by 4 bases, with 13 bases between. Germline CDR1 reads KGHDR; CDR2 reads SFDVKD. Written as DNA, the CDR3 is TGTGCCACCAGTGACATACAGGGAGCCGGGGCCAACGTCCTGACTTTC. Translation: CATSDIQGAGANVLTF.

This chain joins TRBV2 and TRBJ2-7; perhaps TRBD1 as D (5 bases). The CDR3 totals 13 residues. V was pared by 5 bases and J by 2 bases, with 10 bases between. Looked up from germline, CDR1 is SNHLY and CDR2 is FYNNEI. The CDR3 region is CASSSQGTYEQYF. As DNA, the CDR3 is TGTGCCAGCAGTTCCCAGGGTACCTACGAGCAGTACTTC.

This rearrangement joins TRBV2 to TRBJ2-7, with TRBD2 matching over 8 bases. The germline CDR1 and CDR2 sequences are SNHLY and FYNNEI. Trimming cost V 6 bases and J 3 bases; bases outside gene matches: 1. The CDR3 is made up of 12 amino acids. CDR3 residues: CASSAGGYEQYF. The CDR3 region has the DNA TGTGCCAGCAGCGCGGGAGGCTACGAGCAGTACTTC. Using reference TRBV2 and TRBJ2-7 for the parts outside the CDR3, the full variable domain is EPEVTQTPSHQVTQMGQEVILRCVPISNHLYFYWYRQILGQKVEFLVSFYNNEISEKSEIFDDQFSVERPDGSNFTLKIRSTKLEDSAMYFCASSAGGYEQYFGPGTRLTVT.

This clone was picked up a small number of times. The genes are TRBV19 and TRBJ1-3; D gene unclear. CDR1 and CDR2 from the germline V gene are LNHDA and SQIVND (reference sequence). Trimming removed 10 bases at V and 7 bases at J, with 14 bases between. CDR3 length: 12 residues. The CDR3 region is CATLSSLNTIYF. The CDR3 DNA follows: TGTGCCACTTTGTCCTCACTGAACACCATATATTTT.

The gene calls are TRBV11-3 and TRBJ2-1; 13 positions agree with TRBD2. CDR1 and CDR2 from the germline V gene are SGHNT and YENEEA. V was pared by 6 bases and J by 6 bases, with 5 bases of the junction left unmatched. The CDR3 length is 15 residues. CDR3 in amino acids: CASRPGTSGINEQFF. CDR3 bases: TGTGCCAGCAGGCCCGGGACTAGCGGGATCAATGAGCAGTTCTTC.

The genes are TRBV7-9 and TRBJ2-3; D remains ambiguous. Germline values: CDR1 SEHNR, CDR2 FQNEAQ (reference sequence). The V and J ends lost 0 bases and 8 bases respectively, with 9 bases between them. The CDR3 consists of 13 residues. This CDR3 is CASSLAWSGTQYF. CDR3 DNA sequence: TGTGCCAGCAGCTTAGCGTGGAGTGGTACGCAGTATTTT. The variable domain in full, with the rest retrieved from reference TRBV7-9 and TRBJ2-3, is DTGVSQNPRHKITKRGQNVTFRCDPISEHNRLYWYRQTLGQGPEFLTYFQNEAQLEKSRLLSDRFSAERPKGSFSTLEIQRTEQGDSAMYLCASSLAWSGTQYFGPGTRLTVL.

The CDR3 nucleotides read TGTGCCAGTAGTATTACCAGATATGGCTACACCTTC. This codes for CASSITRYGYTF. V and J are TRBV19 and TRBJ1-2; D unresolved. Germline V gives CDR1 LNHDA, CDR2 SQIVND (reference sequence). The V gene lost 3 bases and the J gene lost 5 bases, with 7 bases spanning the gap. This CDR3 comprises 12 residues.

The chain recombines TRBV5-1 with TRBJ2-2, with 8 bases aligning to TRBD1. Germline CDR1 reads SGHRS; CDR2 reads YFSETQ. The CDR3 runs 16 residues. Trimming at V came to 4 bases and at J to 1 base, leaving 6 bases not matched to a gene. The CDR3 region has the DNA TGCGCCAGCAGCCATGGACAGGGCAAGAACACCGGGGAGCTGTTTTTT. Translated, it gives CASSHGQGKNTGELFF.

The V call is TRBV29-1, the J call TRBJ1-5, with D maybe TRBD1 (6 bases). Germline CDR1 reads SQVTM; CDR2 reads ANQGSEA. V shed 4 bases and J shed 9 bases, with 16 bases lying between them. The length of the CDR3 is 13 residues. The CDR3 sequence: CSVGQDPARPQHF. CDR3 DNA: TGCAGCGTTGGACAGGACCCGGCACGGCCCCAGCATTTT.

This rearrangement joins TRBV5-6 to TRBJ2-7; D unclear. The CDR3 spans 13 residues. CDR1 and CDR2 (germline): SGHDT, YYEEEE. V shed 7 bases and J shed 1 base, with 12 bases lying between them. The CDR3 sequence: CASAPARSYEQYF. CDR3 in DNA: TGTGCCAGCGCCCCCGCGAGGTCCTACGAGCAGTACTTC.